The source of this TCR beta chain is a study of cytomegalovirus exposure and HLA in healthy donors. Study results and limitations: Association with HLA alleles at 0.05 false discovery rate was found for 16,951 TCR beta sequences in a later analysis.

V was cut by 4 bases and J by 2 bases, with 12 bases left in between. The length of the CDR3 is 16 residues. Per germline, CDR1 SGHAT and CDR2 FQNNGV. Concerning this clone: Its specificity is unknown.

Vbeta (60) and Jbeta (13) primers were used in the PCR. Profiling relied on immunoSEQ multiplex PCR, and the TCRdb table lists in-frame clones only, not all of them. The repertoire includes about 170,000 clones, over 80% of them detected once, and 2% to 2.5% sits in the top ten. The donors gave bone marrow, and they were healthy. The receptor was derived from a male donor in good health and CMV-seronegative. Source material: PBMCs. This chain links TRBV11-2 with TRBJ2-6; the D gene is possibly TRBD2 (7 bases). In DNA form, the CDR3 reads TGTGCCAGCAGCTGGGGGGGCGGGACTGGGGCCAACGTCCTGACTTTC. It encodes CASSWGGGTGANVLTF.